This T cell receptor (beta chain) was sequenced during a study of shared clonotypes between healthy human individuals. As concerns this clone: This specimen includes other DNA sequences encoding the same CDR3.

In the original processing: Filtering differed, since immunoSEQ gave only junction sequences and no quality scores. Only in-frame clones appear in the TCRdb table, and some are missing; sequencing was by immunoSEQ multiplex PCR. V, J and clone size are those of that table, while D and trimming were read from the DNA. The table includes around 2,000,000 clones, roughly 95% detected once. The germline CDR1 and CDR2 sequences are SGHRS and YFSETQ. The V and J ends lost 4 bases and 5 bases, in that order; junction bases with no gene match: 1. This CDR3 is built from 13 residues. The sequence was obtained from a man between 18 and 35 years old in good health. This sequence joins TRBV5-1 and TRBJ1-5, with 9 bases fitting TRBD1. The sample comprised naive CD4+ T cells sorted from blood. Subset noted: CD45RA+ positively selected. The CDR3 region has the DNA TGCGCCAGCAGCCGACAGGGGGATCAGCCCCAGCATTTT. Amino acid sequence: CASSRQGDQPQHF.